This is a list of T cell receptor beta chains from one sample in a study of preoperative IRX-2 immunotherapy in early breast cancer. Generated by immunoSEQ multiplex PCR, the TCRdb table keeps only in-frame clones and is missing some. This table has about 38,000 clones, around 82% appearing once. The material sequenced was lymph node tissue, taken after IRX-2 immunotherapy. The source is a human donor with breast cancer. Both conserved end residues are part of each CDR3. D genes are given only for firm matches. Clone sizes are given selectively: once, few, many, or a class where the clone is expanded.

size	V	J	D	DNA	CDR3
.	TRBV6-8	TRBJ1-2	.	TGTGCCAGCAGTTACTTCGGTGGGCGTGGCTATGGCTACACCTTC	CASSYFGGRGYGYTF
.	TRBV5-1	TRBJ1-1	TRBD1	TGCGCCAGCAGCTTGGGACCCAGGGGGGCCAACACTGAAGCTTTCTTT	CASSLGPRGANTEAFF
.	TRBV28	TRBJ2-6	.	TGTGCCAGCAGTTCACCTACTAGGTTGGTACTCTCCGGGGCCAACGTCCTGACTTTC	CASSSPTRLVLSGANVLTF
.	TRBV7-1	TRBJ1-1	.	TGTGCCAGCAGCTTTTCGGTGAACACTGAAGCTTTCTTT	CASSFSVNTEAFF
.	TRBV6-8	TRBJ1-5	.	TGTGCCAGTTGTTTAAGTGGCTCCAATCAGCCCCAGCATTTT	CASCLSGSNQPQHF
.	TRBV14	TRBJ1-4	TRBD1	TGTGCCAGCAGCTCACAGGGGTTAAAACTGTTTTTT	CASSSQGLKLFF
.	TRBV6-8	TRBJ2-6	.	TGTGCCAGCAGCTTTATACAACCCTTTAGAACTGGGGCCAACGTCCTGACTTTC	CASSFIQPFRTGANVLTF
.	TRBV15	TRBJ1-6	.	TGTGCCACCAGCAGAGATAAGGGTTCTTCACCCCTCCACTTT	CATSRDKGSSPLHF
once	TRBV7-5	TRBJ2-3	.	TGTGCCAGCAGCCCCAGTAGGGGGCAGTTAAGGGATACGCAGTATTTT	CASSPSRGQLRDTQYF
.	TRBV11-3	TRBJ1-3	.	TGTGCCAGCAGCTCGCGGACATCTGGAAACACCATATATTTT	CASSSRTSGNTIYF
.	TRBV6-8	TRBJ1-2	.	TGTGCCCCCCGCGGGGGGGACTATGGCTACACCTTC	CAPRGGDYGYTF
few	TRBV19	TRBJ1-3	.	TGTGCCAGTAGTATACGGGGGAGCTCTGGAAACACCATATATTTT	CASSIRGSSGNTIYF
.	TRBV11-3	TRBJ2-2	TRBD1	TGTGCCAGCAGCTTCGGACAGGGATACACCGGGGAGCTGTTTTTT	CASSFGQGYTGELFF
.	TRBV19	TRBJ1-5	TRBD1	TGTGCCAGTAGTAGAGACAGGGAGAATAGCAATCAGCCCCAGCATTTT	CASSRDRENSNQPQHF
.	TRBV11-3	TRBJ2-7	TRBD1	TGTGCCAGCAGTAAACCGGGACAGGGGGCTTGGGAGCAGTACTTC	CASSKPGQGAWEQYF
.	TRBV1	TRBJ2-7	.	TGCGCCAGCAGCCTGGGACAGGGGTCGTCCTACGAGCAGTACTTC	CASSLGQGSSYEQYF
.	TRBV18	TRBJ2-1	.	TGTGCCAGCTCGCCTCTTCAGGGTCCCCTAAGTAACAATGAGCAGTTCTTC	CASSPLQGPLSNNEQFF
.	TRBV6-8	TRBJ2-2	TRBD2	TGTGCCAGCAGTTACAGGACTAGCGCCGGGGAGCTGTTTTTT	CASSYRTSAGELFF
once	TRBV6-8	TRBJ2-1	TRBD2	TGTGCCAGCAGTACGCTAGCGGGGGGCTACAATGAGCAGTTCTTC	CASSTLAGGYNEQFF
once	TRBV14	TRBJ2-4	.	TGTGCCAGCAGCCAAGACCGTCGGACGGCGGGCGGCATTCAGTACTTC	CASSQDRRTAGGIQYF
few	TRBV4-1	TRBJ1-6	TRBD1	TGCGCCAGCAGCCGAGCGGACAGGATTAATTCACCCCTCCACTTT	CASSRADRINSPLHF
.	TRBV28	TRBJ1-2	.	TGTGCCAGCAGTCCCGGATATTATGGCTACACCTTC	CASSPGYYGYTF
few	TRBV6-8	TRBJ2-7	.	TGTGCCAGCAGTTACCTCTGGGGCGAGCAGTACTTC	CASSYLWGEQYF
few	TRBV19	TRBJ1-5	.	TGTGCCAGTAGTATAGATTCCGGGAATAATCAGCCCCAGCATTTT	CASSIDSGNNQPQHF
.	TRBV6-4	TRBJ2-3	.	TGTGCCAGCAGCTATACACCCTCTAGCACAGATACGCAGTATTTT	CASSYTPSSTDTQYF
.	TRBV6-8	TRBJ2-3	TRBD2	TGTGCCAGCAGTTCTGGGACTAGCGGGGGGCACACAGATACGCAGTATTTT	CASSSGTSGGHTDTQYF
.	TRBV11-3	TRBJ2-2	.	TGTGCCAGCAGCTTGACGGGGGCCGGGGCCGGGGAGCTGTTTTTT	CASSLTGAGAGELFF
.	TRBV5-1	TRBJ2-1	.	TGCGCCAGTAAAGGTGGGGGGGCCGCGAATGAGCAGTTCTTC	CASKGGGAANEQFF
few	TRBV6-8	TRBJ1-1	.	TGTGCCACCGTTGTCGGGAGGACTGAAGCTTTCTTT	CATVVGRTEAFF
.	TRBV19	TRBJ1-3	.	TGTGCCATCCGCGCCGCGGACTCTGGAAACACCATATATTTT	CAIRAADSGNTIYF
.	TRBV7-8	TRBJ1-2	.	TGTGCCAGCAGTTCAGTGGGGGCCGGTGGCTACACCTTC	CASSSVGAGGYTF
.	TRBV10-1	TRBJ1-5	.	TGCGCCAGCAGTGAGTCCGGGGGGGGCGCGGATCAGCCCCAGCATTTT	CASSESGGGADQPQHF
.	TRBV6-8	TRBJ2-2	.	TGTGCCAGCAGTTACGAGGCCCCCGGGGAGCTGTTTTTT	CASSYEAPGELFF
.	TRBV6-8	TRBJ1-1	.	TGTGCCAGCAGTTACTCGTGGGAAGGGAACACTGAAGCTTTCTTT	CASSYSWEGNTEAFF
.	TRBV19	TRBJ2-1	.	TGTGCCAGTACCACACTTGGGGGAGGTGAGCAGTTCTTC	CASTTLGGGEQFF
.	TRBV6-8	TRBJ1-2	TRBD1	TGTGCCATCTTTCGTTTCGACAGGGCTAACTATGGCTACACCTTC	CAIFRFDRANYGYTF
.	TRBV10-3	TRBJ1-4	.	TGTGCCATCAGTGAGTCGCGGGCGGACGGACTGTTTTTT	CAISESRADGLFF
.	TRBV6-8	TRBJ1-5	TRBD1	TGTGCCAGCAGTTTTTCCGGGACAGGGTATCAGCCCCAGCATTTT	CASSFSGTGYQPQHF
.	TRBV6-8	TRBJ1-2	.	TGTGCCAGCAGTTACATGGCGGAGTATGGCTACACCTTC	CASSYMAEYGYTF
.	TRBV6-8	TRBJ2-1	TRBD2	TGTGCCAGCAGTCACGAGCGGACTAGCGGGGGGAATGAGCAGTTCTTC	CASSHERTSGGNEQFF
.	TRBV6-8	TRBJ2-2	TRBD2	TGTGCCAGCAGCTGGACTAGCGGGGGGACCGGGGAGCTGTTTTTT	CASSWTSGGTGELFF
.	TRBV28	TRBJ2-2	.	TGTGCCAGCTATGAGGGCGGAATCACCGGGGAGCTGTTTTTT	CASYEGGITGELFF
few	TRBV30	TRBJ2-6	.	TGTGCCTTCACCACCGGGACTGGGGCCAACGTCCTGACTTTC	CAFTTGTGANVLTF
.	TRBV5-1	TRBJ1-1	.	TGCGCCAGCAGCTTGCGGCAGGAGAACATGAACACTGAAGCTTTCTTT	CASSLRQENMNTEAFF
.	TRBV1	TRBJ2-7	.	TGCGCCAGCAGCCAAAATTATAATCTCGGGGGACCATCCTACGAGCAGTACTTC	CASSQNYNLGGPSYEQYF
few	TRBV6-8	TRBJ2-1	.	TGTGCCAGCAGTTACCCCCTGACTAGTTACAATGAGCAGTTCTTC	CASSYPLTSYNEQFF
few	TRBV11-3	TRBJ2-2	.	TGTGCCAGCAGCCAGGGACCGTCAAAATTCACCGGGGAGCTGTTTTTT	CASSQGPSKFTGELFF
.	TRBV6-8	TRBJ1-2	TRBD1	TGTGCCATCAGCTTGGGACAGGGTTCTAACTATGGCTACACCTTC	CAISLGQGSNYGYTF